A selection of T cell receptor beta chains follows, all from one sample in a study of cytomegalovirus exposure and HLA in healthy donors. Clones were sequenced by immunoSEQ multiplex PCR, and TCRdb holds only the in-frame ones, with some missing. The repertoire holds about 190,000 clones, 65% to 85% seen once, with about 3.8% in the top ten. The specimen was PBMCs. The receptors derive from a man aged 50 to 60 in good health and CMV-seronegative. Each CDR3 is given with its conserved first and last residue. The D gene is left open where the match is weak. Size is stated for part of the rows, as once, few or many counts, or as a class when the clone is expanded.

>.|TRBJ2-5|TRBV9|.
CASSSKGGGETQYF
TGTGCCAGCAGCTCGAAGGGAGGAGGAGAGACCCAGTACTTC
>few|TRBJ1-2|TRBV5-8|.
CASSYLGGRGGYTF
TGTGCCAGCAGCTATTTAGGTGGTCGGGGTGGCTACACCTTC
>.|TRBJ1-1|TRBV5-1|.
CASSNLQGPEAFF
TGCGCCAGCAGCAACTTACAGGGCCCTGAAGCTTTCTTT
>once|TRBJ1-1|TRBV10-3|TRBD1
CAISGQGTDTEAFF
TGTGCCATCAGTGGACAGGGAACGGACACTGAAGCTTTCTTT
>few|TRBJ1-1|TRBV7-2|TRBD1
CASSLYSKQGHTEAFF
TGTGCCAGCAGCTTGTACAGCAAACAGGGGCACACTGAAGCTTTCTTT
>once|TRBJ2-5|TRBV11-1|.
CASSSLRVGETQYF
TGTGCCAGCAGCTCGCTCAGGGTTGGAGAGACCCAGTACTTC
>.|TRBJ1-2|TRBV19|TRBD1
CASNRGDRATRGYTF
TGTGCCTCAAATCGTGGAGACAGGGCGACCAGGGGCTACACCTTC
>few|TRBJ2-2|TRBV4-2|.
CASSPQRTPPELFF
TGTGCCAGCAGCCCTCAGAGGACACCTCCGGAGCTGTTTTTT
>few|TRBJ2-5|TRBV11-2|TRBD1
CASSLDTGQGMETQYF
TGTGCCAGCAGCTTAGATACGGGACAGGGGATGGAGACCCAGTACTTC
>.|TRBJ2-3|TRBV5-6|.
CASSSALEGTDTQYF
TGTGCCAGCAGCTCCGCCCTAGAGGGCACAGATACGCAGTATTTT
>.|TRBJ1-5|TRBV28|.
CASSFQASPWNQPQHF
TGTGCCAGCAGTTTCCAGGCTTCCCCTTGGAATCAGCCCCAGCATTTT
>once|TRBJ2-5|TRBV19|.
CTSSRGQETQYF
TGTACCAGTAGTCGGGGGCAAGAGACCCAGTACTTC
>few|TRBJ2-7|TRBV7-6|.
CASSLATSNSYEQYF
TGTGCCAGCAGTTTAGCGACATCAAATTCCTACGAGCAGTACTTC
>.|TRBJ2-1|TRBV5-6|TRBD2
CASTGLAGANEQFF
TGTGCCAGCACAGGACTAGCGGGGGCGAATGAGCAGTTCTTC
>.|TRBJ2-1|TRBV7-8|TRBD1
CASSVLAGTVYNEQFF
TGTGCCAGCAGCGTGCTTGCCGGGACAGTTTACAATGAGCAGTTCTTC
>once|TRBJ2-5|TRBV30|TRBD2
CAFTPSGGLLETQYF
TGTGCCTTCACCCCTAGCGGGGGCCTCTTGGAGACCCAGTACTTC
>.|TRBJ1-5|TRBV2|.
CASSSGGVFSNQPQHF
TGTGCCAGCAGCTCGGGGGGGGTTTTTAGCAATCAGCCCCAGCATTTT
>.|TRBJ1-2|TRBV29-1|.
CSVDTGNYGYTF
TGCAGCGTTGATACAGGCAACTATGGCTACACCTTC
>.|TRBJ2-1|TRBV4-1|TRBD1
CASSQRQGSYNEQFF
TGCGCCAGCAGCCAAAGACAGGGTTCCTACAATGAGCAGTTCTTC
>.|TRBJ2-3|TRBV7-9|TRBD1
CASSLGTVGTDTQYF
TGTGCCAGCAGCCTGGGGACAGTGGGCACAGATACGCAGTATTTT
>.|TRBJ2-7|TRBV4-3|.
CASSQDLGGTYEQYF
TGCGCCAGCAGCCAAGATCTCGGAGGAACCTACGAGCAGTACTTC
>few|TRBJ1-2|TRBV7-2|TRBD1
CASSFEQGGYGYTF
TGTGCCAGCAGCTTTGAACAGGGGGGCTATGGCTACACCTTC
>.|TRBJ2-7|TRBV5-1|TRBD1
CASSLLDQGGNEQYF
TGCGCCAGCAGCCTCCTGGACCAAGGGGGCAACGAGCAGTACTTC
>.|TRBJ1-2|TRBV29-1|.
CSVEEGGFYGYTF
TGCAGCGTTGAAGAGGGGGGGTTCTATGGCTACACCTTC
>once|TRBJ2-1|TRBV5-4|TRBD1
CASSLGRTGVGEQFF
TGTGCCAGCAGCTTGGGGCGGACAGGGGTGGGTGAGCAGTTCTTC
>.|TRBJ2-7|TRBV19|TRBD1
CASSSTGVVYEQYF
TGTGCCAGTAGTTCGACAGGGGTAGTCTACGAGCAGTACTTC
>.|TRBJ2-7|TRBV11-3|TRBD1
CASSLGPDRGHEQYF
TGTGCCAGCAGCTTAGGCCCGGACAGGGGGCACGAGCAGTACTTC
>.|TRBJ1-1|TRBV12-5|TRBD1
CASGLVLAGGTEAFF
TGTGCTAGTGGTTTGGTACTCGCAGGGGGCACTGAAGCTTTCTTT
>.|TRBJ2-7|TRBV19|.
CASSIGDRTYEQYF
TGTGCCAGTAGTATAGGTGACAGAACCTACGAGCAGTACTTC
>.|TRBJ1-2|TRBV27|.
CASALGANYGYTF
TGTGCCAGCGCCCTAGGAGCTAACTATGGCTACACCTTC
>.|TRBJ1-4|TRBV27|.
CASSLYKRTATNEKLFF
TGTGCCAGCAGTTTGTATAAGAGAACTGCAACTAATGAAAAACTGTTTTTT
>.|TRBJ2-7|TRBV10-3|TRBD1
CAISESGRGTYEQYF
TGTGCCATCAGTGAGTCGGGCAGGGGGACCTACGAGCAGTACTTC
>.|TRBJ1-1|TRBV7-9|.
CSSSLVVPRGAFF
TGTTCCAGCAGCTTAGTAGTCCCTCGCGGAGCTTTCTTT
>.|TRBJ1-5|TRBV6-6|.
CASSTGTTNQPQHF
TGTGCCAGCAGCACCGGGACAACAAATCAGCCCCAGCATTTT
>.|TRBJ2-7|TRBV11-2|.
CASSPGHPQYF
TGTGCCAGCAGCCCCGGACACCCGCAGTACTTC
>.|TRBJ2-2|TRBV12-5|TRBD1
CASGLGQGVSEDTGELFF
TGTGCTAGTGGTTTGGGACAGGGTGTTTCTGAGGACACCGGGGAGCTGTTTTTT
>.|TRBJ2-7|TRBV7-2|.
CASTEGVYYEQYF
TGTGCCAGCACCGAGGGAGTATACTACGAGCAGTACTTC
>.|TRBJ2-5|TRBV15|.
CATSRDSRETQYF
TGTGCCACCAGCAGAGATTCCCGAGAGACCCAGTACTTC
>.|TRBJ2-7|TRBV7-8|TRBD2
CASRERGGTYEQYF
TGTGCCAGCAGAGAGCGGGGGGGGACCTACGAGCAGTACTTC
>.|TRBJ2-7|TRBV5-1|.
CASSLQGGYEQYF
TGCGCCAGCAGCTTGCAGGGCGGCTACGAGCAGTACTTC
>.|TRBJ1-4|TRBV6-1|.
CASSDGGATNEKLFF
TGTGCCAGCAGTGACGGGGGGGCAACTAATGAAAAACTGTTTTTT